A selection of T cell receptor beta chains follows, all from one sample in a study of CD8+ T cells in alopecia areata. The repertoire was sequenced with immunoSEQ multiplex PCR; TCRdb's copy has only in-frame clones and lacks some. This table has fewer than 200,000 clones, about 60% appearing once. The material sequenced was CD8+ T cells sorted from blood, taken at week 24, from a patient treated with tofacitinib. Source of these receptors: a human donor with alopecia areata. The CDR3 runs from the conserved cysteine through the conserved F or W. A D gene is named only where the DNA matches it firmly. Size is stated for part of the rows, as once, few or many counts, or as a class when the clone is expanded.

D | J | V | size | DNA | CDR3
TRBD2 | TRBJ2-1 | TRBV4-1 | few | TGCGCCAGCAGCCCCGTGGGGGGGGGAAAGGCCAACAATGAGCAGTTCTTC | CASSPVGGGKANNEQFF
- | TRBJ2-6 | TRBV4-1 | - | TGCGCCAGCAGCCCCCGACAGGTTGAGGACGTCCTGACTTTC | CASSPRQVEDVLTF
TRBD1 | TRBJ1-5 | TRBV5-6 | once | TGTGCCAGCAGCCAGGGGGGGGGCCGCAATCAGCCCCAGCATTTT | CASSQGGGRNQPQHF
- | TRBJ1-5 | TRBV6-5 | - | TGTGCCAGCAGTTATTCAGTATCACAGCCCCAGCATTTT | CASSYSVSQPQHF
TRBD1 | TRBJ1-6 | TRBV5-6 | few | TGTGCCAGCAGCGGGACAGGGAGTAATTCACCCCTCCACTTT | CASSGTGSNSPLHF
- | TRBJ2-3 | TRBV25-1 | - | TGTGCCAGCAGTGAGAACGGGGGGCCTACCACAGATACGCAGTATTTT | CASSENGGPTTDTQYF
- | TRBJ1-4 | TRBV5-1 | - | TGCGCCAGCAGCTTGGTCGGTTCAACTAATGAAAAACTGTTTTTT | CASSLVGSTNEKLFF
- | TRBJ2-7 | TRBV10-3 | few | TGTGCCATCAGTGAAATCCACGAGCAGTACTTC | CAISEIHEQYF
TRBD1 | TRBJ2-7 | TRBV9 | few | TGTGCCAGCAGCGAGACAGGGTTAGAGCAGTACTTC | CASSETGLEQYF
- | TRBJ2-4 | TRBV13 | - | - | CASSLGVGTGSYF
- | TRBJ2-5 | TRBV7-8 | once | TGTGCCAGCAGCCCGTCTGGAAACGAAGAGACCCAGTACTTC | CASSPSGNEETQYF
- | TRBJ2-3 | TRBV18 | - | TGTGCCAGCTCACCAGGCGGCGGGACAGATACGCAGTATTTT | CASSPGGGTDTQYF
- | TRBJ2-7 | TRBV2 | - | TGTGCCAGCAGGGACCGGCTCTACGAGCAGTACTTC | CASRDRLYEQYF
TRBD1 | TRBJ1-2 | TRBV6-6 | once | TGTGCCAGCAGTATGACAGGGGACGGCTACACCTTC | CASSMTGDGYTF
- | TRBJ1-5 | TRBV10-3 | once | TGTGCCGCCAGGGATCGGGATAGCAATCAGCCCCAGCATTTT | CAARDRDSNQPQHF
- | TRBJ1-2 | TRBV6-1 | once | TGTGCCAGCAGTGATGGCTACCCGGGGGATGGCTACACCTTC | CASSDGYPGDGYTF
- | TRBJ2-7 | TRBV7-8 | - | TGTGCCAGCAGCTGGCAGGGGAACGAGCAGTACTTC | CASSWQGNEQYF
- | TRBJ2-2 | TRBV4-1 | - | TGCGCCAGCAGTAGGAAGGGGGGGAACACCGGGGAGCTGTTTTTT | CASSRKGGNTGELFF
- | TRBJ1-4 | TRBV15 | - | TGTGCCACCAGCAGAGCGCAGGTAGCTGAAAAACTGTTTTTT | CATSRAQVAEKLFF
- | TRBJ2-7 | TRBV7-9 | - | TGTGCCAGCAGCCCGCGAGGGGATGAGCAGTACTTC | CASSPRGDEQYF
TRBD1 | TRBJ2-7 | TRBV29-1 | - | TGCAGCGTTGAAACACCGGACAGGGGGCCCTCCTACGAGCAGTACTTC | CSVETPDRGPSYEQYF
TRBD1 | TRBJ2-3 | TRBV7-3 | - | TGTGCCAGCGCCGACCCCCGGGACAGGGACGCAGATACGCAGTATTTT | CASADPRDRDADTQYF
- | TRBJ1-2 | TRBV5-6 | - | TGTGCCAGCAGCTGGATGGGGACCGGCTACACCTTC | CASSWMGTGYTF
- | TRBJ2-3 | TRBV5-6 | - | TGTGCCAGCAATCTTGGGTTGGGTACGCAGTATTTT | CASNLGLGTQYF
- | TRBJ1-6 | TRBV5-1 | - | TGCGCCAGCAGCTATCTAGGGACACCTGTTCGACATTCACCCCTCCACTTT | CASSYLGTPVRHSPLHF
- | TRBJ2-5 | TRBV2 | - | TGTGCCACCCTGGGGGTCGTTCCGCGTGGTGAGACCCAGTACTTC | CATLGVVPRGETQYF